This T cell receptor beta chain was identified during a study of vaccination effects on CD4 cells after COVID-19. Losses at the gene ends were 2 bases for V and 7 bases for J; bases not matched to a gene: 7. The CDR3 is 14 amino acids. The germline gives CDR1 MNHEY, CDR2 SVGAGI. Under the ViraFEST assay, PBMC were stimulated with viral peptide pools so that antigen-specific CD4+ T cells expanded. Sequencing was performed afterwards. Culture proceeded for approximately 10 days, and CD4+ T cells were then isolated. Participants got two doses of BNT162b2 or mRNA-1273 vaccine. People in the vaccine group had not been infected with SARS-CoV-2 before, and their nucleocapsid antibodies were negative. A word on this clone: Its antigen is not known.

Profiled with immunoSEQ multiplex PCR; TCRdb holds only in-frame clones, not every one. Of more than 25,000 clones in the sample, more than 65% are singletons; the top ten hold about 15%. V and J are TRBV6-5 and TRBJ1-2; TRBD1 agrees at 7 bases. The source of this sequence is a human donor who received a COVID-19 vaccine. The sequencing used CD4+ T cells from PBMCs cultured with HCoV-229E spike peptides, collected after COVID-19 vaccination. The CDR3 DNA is TGTGCCAGCAGTTACCTTGGAACAGGGGCTGGCTACACCTTC. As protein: CASSYLGTGAGYTF.